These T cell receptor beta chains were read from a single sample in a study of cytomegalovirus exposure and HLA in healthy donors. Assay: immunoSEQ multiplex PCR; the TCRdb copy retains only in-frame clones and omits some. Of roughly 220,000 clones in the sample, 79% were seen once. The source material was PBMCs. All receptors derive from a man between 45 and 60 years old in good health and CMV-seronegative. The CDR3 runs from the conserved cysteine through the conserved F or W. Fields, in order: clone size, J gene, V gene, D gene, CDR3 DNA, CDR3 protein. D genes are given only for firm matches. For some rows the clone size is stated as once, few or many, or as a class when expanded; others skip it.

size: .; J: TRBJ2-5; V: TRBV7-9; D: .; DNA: TGTGCCAGCAGCTTATTTAACAGCAAAGAGACCCAGTACTTC; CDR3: CASSLFNSKETQYF
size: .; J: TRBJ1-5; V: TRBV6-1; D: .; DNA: TGTGCCAGCAGTCAATGGGCCGGAATCAATCAGCCCCAGCATTTT; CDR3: CASSQWAGINQPQHF
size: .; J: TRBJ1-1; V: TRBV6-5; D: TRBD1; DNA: TGTGCCAGCATCGGACAGGGGAAAACTGAAGCTTTCTTT; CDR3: CASIGQGKTEAFF
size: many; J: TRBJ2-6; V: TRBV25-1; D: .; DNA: TGTGCCAGCAGTGAATCCACAGGGACTGGGGCCAACGTCCTGACTTTC; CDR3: CASSESTGTGANVLTF
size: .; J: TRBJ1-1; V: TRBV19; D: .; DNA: TGTGCCAGTAGTATAAGGGGAATAACTGAAGCTTTCTTT; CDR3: CASSIRGITEAFF
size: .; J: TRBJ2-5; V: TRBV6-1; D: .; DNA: TGTGCCAGCAGTGAACGGCGGTTCCAAGAGACCCAGTACTTC; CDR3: CASSERRFQETQYF
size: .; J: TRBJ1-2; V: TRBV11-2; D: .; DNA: TGTGCCAGCAGCTTCTCCGCGGGCGCTAACTATGGCTACACCTTC; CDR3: CASSFSAGANYGYTF
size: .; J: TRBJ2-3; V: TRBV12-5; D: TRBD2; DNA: TGTGCTAGTGGTTTGGGGACTAGCGGGTCAGATACGCAGTATTTT; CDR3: CASGLGTSGSDTQYF
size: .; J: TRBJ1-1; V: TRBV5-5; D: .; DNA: TGTGCCAGCAGCTTGTTAGTGTGGGGGCGCGGTACTGAAGCTTTCTTT; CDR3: CASSLLVWGRGTEAFF
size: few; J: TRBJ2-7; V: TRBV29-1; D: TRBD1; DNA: TGCAGCGTTGGGACGGGACAGAACTACGAGCAGTACTTC; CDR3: CSVGTGQNYEQYF
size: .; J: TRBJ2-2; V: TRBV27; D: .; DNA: TGTGCCAGTACCGGGACACGGAACACCGGGGAGCTGTTTTTT; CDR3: CASTGTRNTGELFF
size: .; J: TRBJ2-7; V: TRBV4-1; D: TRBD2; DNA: TGCGCCAGCAGCCAAGATGTAGCGGGAGTAGTGTACGAGCAGTACTTC; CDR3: CASSQDVAGVVYEQYF
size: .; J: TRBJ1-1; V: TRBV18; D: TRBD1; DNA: TGTGCCAGCTCACCATGGGTCGGGACAGGGAGGGGAACTGAAGCTTTCTTT; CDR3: CASSPWVGTGRGTEAFF
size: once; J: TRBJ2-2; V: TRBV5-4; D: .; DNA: TGTGCCAGCAGCCCTCCGGGACAAGCGAACACCGGGGAGCTGTTTTTT; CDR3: CASSPPGQANTGELFF
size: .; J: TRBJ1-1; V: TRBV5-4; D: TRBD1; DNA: TGTGCCAGCAGCTCGGGACAGGGAGGCACTGAAGCTTTCTTT; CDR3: CASSSGQGGTEAFF
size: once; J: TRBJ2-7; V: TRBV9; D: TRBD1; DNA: TGTGCCAGCAGCGGAGGACAGGCGACCTACGAGCAGTACTTC; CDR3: CASSGGQATYEQYF
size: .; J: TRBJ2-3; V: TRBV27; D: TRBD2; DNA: TGTGCCAGCAGTCTCAACCCCGAGCTAGCGGGAGGGCCAGCGTACACAGATACGCAGTATTTT; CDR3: CASSLNPELAGGPAYTDTQYF
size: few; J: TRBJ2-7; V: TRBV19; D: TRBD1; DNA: TGTGCCAGTAGTCCGAGGACAGGTACTCTGGGGGAGCAGTACTTC; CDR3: CASSPRTGTLGEQYF
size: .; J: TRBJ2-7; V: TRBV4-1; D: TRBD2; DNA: TGCGCCAGCAGCCAAGAGCCGGAAGCGGGACGGTACGAGCAGTACTTC; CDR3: CASSQEPEAGRYEQYF
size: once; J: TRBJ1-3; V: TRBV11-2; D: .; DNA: TGTGCCAGCAGCTTAGCAGGGAAGGCCTCTGGAAACACCATATATTTT; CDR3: CASSLAGKASGNTIYF
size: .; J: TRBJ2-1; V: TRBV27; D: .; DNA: TGTGCCAGCAGTTTAGTCTATACCCCTGAGCAGTTCTTC; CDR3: CASSLVYTPEQFF
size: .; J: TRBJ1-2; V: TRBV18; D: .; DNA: TGTGCCAGCTCACCCGATTCGAGGTATGGCTACACCTTC; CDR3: CASSPDSRYGYTF
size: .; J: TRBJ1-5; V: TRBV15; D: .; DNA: TGTGCCACCAGCAGCGAGGGGGGGAGAACTCAGCCCCAGCATTTT; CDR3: CATSSEGGRTQPQHF
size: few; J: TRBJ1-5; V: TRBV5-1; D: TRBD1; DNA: TGCGCCAGCAGCGTGACAGGGGCTTCCAATCAGCCCCAGCATTTT; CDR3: CASSVTGASNQPQHF
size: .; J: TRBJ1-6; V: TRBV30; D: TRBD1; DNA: TGTGCCTGGACTACGGGACAGGGCAATTCACCCCTCCACTTT; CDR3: CAWTTGQGNSPLHF
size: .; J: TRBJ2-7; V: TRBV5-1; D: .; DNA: TGCGCCAGCAGCTTGTATGCAGGGGACTACGAGCAGTACTTC; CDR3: CASSLYAGDYEQYF
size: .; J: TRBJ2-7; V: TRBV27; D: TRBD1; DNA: TGTGCCAGCAGTTTCGTAACGGGACAGGGCGAGCAGTACTTC; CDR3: CASSFVTGQGEQYF
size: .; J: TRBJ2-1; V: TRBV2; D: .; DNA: TGTGCCAGCAGTGAGGGCCAGTCCTACAATGAGCAGTTCTTC; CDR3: CASSEGQSYNEQFF
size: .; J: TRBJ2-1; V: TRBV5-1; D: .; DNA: TGCGCCAGCAGCTTGATGAGAAACTCCTACAATGAGCAGTTCTTC; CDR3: CASSLMRNSYNEQFF
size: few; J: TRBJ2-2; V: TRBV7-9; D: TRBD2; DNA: TGTGCCAGCAGCGGGGAGGGCAGTTCGAACACCGGGGAGCTGTTTTTT; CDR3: CASSGEGSSNTGELFF
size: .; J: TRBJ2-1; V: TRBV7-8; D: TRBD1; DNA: TGTGCCAGCAGCTTACGAGGACAGGGCATGTACAATGAGCAGTTCTTC; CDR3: CASSLRGQGMYNEQFF
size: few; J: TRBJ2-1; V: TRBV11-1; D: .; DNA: TGTGCCAGCAGCTTTGATTTGGCTTACAATGAGCAGTTCTTC; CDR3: CASSFDLAYNEQFF
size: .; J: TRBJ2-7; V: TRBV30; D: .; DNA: TGTGCCTGGAGTTTCCGCTACGAGCAGTACTTC; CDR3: CAWSFRYEQYF
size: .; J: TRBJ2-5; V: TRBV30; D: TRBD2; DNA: TGTGCCTGGAGGGCAACGGGAGGGGAGACCCAGTACTTC; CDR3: CAWRATGGETQYF